The T cell receptor beta chain under discussion was sequenced for a study of cytomegalovirus exposure and HLA in healthy donors (dated by TCRdb to the late 2010s). With respect to the entire study: An earlier analysis of some 600 of the donors reported approximately 300 Gb of sequence data and approximately 120 million unique TCR beta sequences obtained from roughly 170 million T cells. Approximately 310 gigabases of sequencing data and some 85 million unique TCR sequences were included in an early release covering 550 to 800 HLA-typed donors. The number of donors typed differed by locus, with roughly 620-640 for A, B, C, DRB1 and DQB1, roughly 520 for DQA1, approximately 580 for DPA1, and 450 to 480 for DPB1. Donor age, sex, ethnicity and CMV serostatus were collected together with the repertoire data. Both class I and class II loci were covered by HLA typing, at four-digit resolution. Using immunosequencing, the study profiled T cell repertoires from fewer than 850 subjects and related those repertoires to cytomegalovirus serostatus. In an earlier analysis of over 550 of the donors, high-throughput TCR beta sequencing was used to judge whether each TCR beta V gene segment behaved as functional or pseudogenic. In the later analysis, no new phenotypic data were used to find candidate immune exposures; instead, reliance was placed on TCR beta sequences and their occurrence across donors. To predict cytomegalovirus infection status, the study combined high-throughput TCR immunosequencing, statistical association of individual TCRs with disease status, and machine learning. A later genetic analysis took genome-wide SNP genotypes for about 55% of the 666 donors and used that subset as a discovery cohort. A handful of DR-DQ haplotypes were treated as single units for association and clustering because of strong linkage in the cohort. All discovery cohort repertoires had been generated using a single sequencing platform. On average, over 200,000 unique TCR beta nucleotide sequences were sequenced per donor among 398 genotyped donors of the cohort, with 15% to 20% of those sequences being non-productive. Of the 398 genotyped donors, over 70% fell in the genetic ancestry cluster associated with self-reported Caucasian donors. Besides the first cohort of some 670 subjects, a separate validation cohort made up of over 95 different subjects was used. The aim of the study was to test whether cataloging public T cell receptors could identify signatures of past pathogen exposure. A later analysis re-examined previously published TCR beta repertoires from roughly 720 donors and added high-resolution HLA genotyping to investigate patterns of TCR occurrence. Study-wide findings and limitations: The classifier was reported to diagnose cytomegalovirus status with high specificity and sensitivity in both the original cohort and the validation cohort. In a later analysis, HLA-associated TCR beta chains were found to be more clonally expanded and to have lower generation probabilities than equally common non-associated chains. Several of the top co-occurrence clusters appeared to be linked to parvovirus B19, influenza, CMV and Epstein-Barr virus, according to a later analysis. The earlier analysis of fewer than 750 of the donors excluded seventeen rarely observed V segments, including chromosome 9 orphons, because counts were too low. The authors suggested that the approach could potentially be generalized to other disease states and immunological phenotypes. A later analysis found that most CMV-associated TCR beta chains appeared HLA-restricted, with HLA associations seemingly driven largely by CMV exposure. In an earlier analysis of approximately 590 of the donors, most TCR beta V segments appeared in productive rearrangements about 87% or about 30% of the time, broadly matching IMGT annotations. Only TCR beta chains were sequenced in this cohort, and the absence of alpha or paired-chain data limited detectable features. While some public TCRs were present in many individuals, most TCR sequences turned up only very rarely across donors. Strong co-occurrence of HLA alleles, especially DR and DQ, made assigning TCR associations to individual alleles difficult. Sequencing depth was assumed to be roughly uniform across donors in the presence/absence analyses, though that assumption may not hold. The only immune exposure information available for the cohort was CMV serostatus. Compared with the roughly 670-donor mean, donors in an Asian-associated ancestry cluster had fewer N-insertions in productive TCRs, according to a later genetic analysis. A cluster of highly shared sequence variants was judged likely to represent a technical artifact of the sequencing pipeline. In the study, some 160 TCR beta chains were listed as associated with cytomegalovirus. V-gene and J-gene trimming of TCR beta chains was associated with a missense DCLRE1C variant in a later genetic analysis, and the association was replicated in an independent cohort. Because some donors lacked HLA typing at each locus, the association tests relied only on the typed subset. Linkage disequilibrium might explain the correlated functional status among segregating V segments, but an unknown experimental factor could not be ruled out. The 87-base-pair reads could not distinguish some IMGT-functional V segments, including TRBV6-2 and TRBV6-3, so those segments were excluded. Specific HLA alleles were associated with over 15,000 TCR beta sequences at a false discovery rate of 0.05 in a later analysis. A few of the identified cytomegalovirus-associated TCR beta chains were confirmed in vitro to be specific for cytomegalovirus antigens. A further reported finding was that TCR beta sequences accurately predicted the HLA-A and HLA-B alleles for most subjects in the first cohort. In a later analysis, TCR association rates were found to vary across HLA loci, with the most associated TCRs seen for DRB1 alleles and the fewest for HLA-C alleles.

Taken from cysteine to phenylalanine, the CDR3 has 15 residues. CDR3 DNA is the only sequence kept; it has 45 bases, read in frame from the first base. For CDR1 and CDR2, the germline V gene lists SGHRS and YFSETQ. V ends up 5 bases short and J 1 base short, with an unmatched junction base count of 5. A remark on this clone: What this receptor recognizes is not known. Base-call qualities are not available, and no considerably larger clone is one nucleotide away.

The cohort was made up of roughly 670 healthy bone marrow donors. Cohort members were all nominally healthy when sampled, although unrecorded immune exposures were likely present. The donor was CMV seropositive and belonged to the group of 250 to 350 seropositive cohort members. A peripheral blood sample was collected from each donor, and TCR beta sequencing was performed on peripheral blood mononuclear cells. The Qiagen DNeasy Blood Extraction Kit was used to extract genomic DNA from the blood cell samples. To prepare the library, the immunoSEQ multiplex PCR assay was applied. A mixture of 60 forward primers for TCR Vbeta segments and 13 reverse primers for TCR Jbeta segments was used in the multiplex PCR. The CDR3 region of rearranged TCR beta genes was amplified from genomic DNA by a multiplex PCR assay. On the Illumina HiSeq System, the amplified TCR beta libraries were sequenced as 87-base-pair reads. On the study's bioinformatics: A later analysis counted about 80 million unique TCR beta chains across the 550 to 800 repertoires, and some 11 million of these chains were shared by at least two donors. Raw reads were error-corrected and collapsed into unique sequences by a nearest-neighbor algorithm in which closely related sequences were merged to remove PCR and sequencing errors. To assign V, D and J gene segments, CDR3 sequences were aligned to IMGT reference sequences. For a sequence to be retained, at least a six-nucleotide match to both a V gene segment and a J gene segment was required. Rearrangements were classified as productive when the CDR3 lacked stop codons and remained in frame with V and J, and all other rearrangements were classified as non-productive. Following IMGT convention, CDR3 was defined as the stretch from the second conserved V-encoded cysteine to the conserved J-encoded phenylalanine. The earlier analysis of approximately 590 of the donors excluded any sequence lacking an unambiguous match to a single V gene segment. In an earlier analysis of several hundred of the donors, V segments were called functional above 56.7% productive rearrangements and were called segregating when the between-donor standard deviation exceeded 5%. A statistical classification framework was developed to diagnose cytomegalovirus status using the catalog of TCR beta chain sequences. V and J gene assignment, in a later analysis, came from comparing TCR nucleotide sequences with IMGT/GENE-DB human TR gene sequences. The TCRdist pipeline was used in a later analysis to assign CDR3 sequences and most-parsimonious VDJ recombination scenarios. In a later analysis, each TCR beta chain was defined by its CDR3 amino acid sequence together with its V-gene family, and reads lacking a unique V-gene family were excluded. In a later analysis, fewer than 650 highly shared, low-generation-probability nucleotide sequences were removed to address suspected cross-contamination and a sequencing artifact. For each public chain, a later analysis derived a clonal expansion index from normalized ranks of inferred template counts within each repertoire. A later analysis computed generation probabilities with a VDJ recombination model fitted to out-of-frame rearrangements, and checked the results against IGoR. In a later analysis, TCR-TCR, TCR-HLA and TCR-CMV co-occurrence was scored with hypergeometric tests, and a repertoire-size bias correction was applied to TCR pairs. In a later analysis, false discovery rates were estimated by permuting HLA or CMV assignments 20 times. In a later analysis, co-occurring TCRs were grouped using DBSCAN, with TCRdist sequence similarity added in when clustering inside HLA-allele-positive subsets. For co-occurrence clustering, repertoires with fewer than 30,000 or more than 120,000 public chains were excluded, along with about five repertoires with anomalous nucleotide sharing. TCRdb retrieved this table from immuneACCESS and kept in-frame rearrangements only. Not all clones are present; in checked studies, unresolved V genes account for under half, and no reason is known for the remainder. D and trimming come from the DNA, and the V and J calls and clone size come from that table. This sample is represented by around 160,000 clones; 60% to 85% of them were singletons. The top ten constitute more than 2% of the sample.

The source material was PBMCs. The clonotype originates from a man in his forties or fifties in good health and CMV-seropositive. The chain was built from TRBV5-1 and TRBJ2-5; 10 junctional bases match TRBD1. The CDR3 has the sequence CASRAGQGIQETQYF. In nucleotide form, the sequence is TGCGCCAGCAGAGCGGGACAGGGGATCCAAGAGACCCAGTACTTC.